A selection of T cell receptor beta chains follows, all from one sample in a study of blood T cell repertoires in COVID-19. Sequencing used immunoSEQ multiplex PCR; TCRdb keeps in-frame clones, though not all of them. The sample consists of approximately 210,000 clones, roughly four fifths of them appearing once. Specimen: PBMCs or T cells enriched from blood (not recorded which). Receptor source: a man between 35 and 55 years old who had recovered from COVID-19. The CDR3 runs from the conserved cysteine through the conserved F or W. The order of the fields is D gene, J gene, V gene, clone size, CDR3 DNA, CDR3 protein. A D gene is named only where the DNA matches it firmly. Clone size is not always given. Where it is, it says once, few, many or a class for expanded clones.

>TRBD1|TRBJ1-5|TRBV29-1|-
TGCAGCGTTGAAGCCTCAGGGGGCGCGGGGCAGCCCCAGCATTTT
CSVEASGGAGQPQHF
>TRBD1|TRBJ2-2|TRBV7-3|-
TGTGCCAGCAGCCCAGAGGGACAGGGATATCGAGGGGAGCTGTTTTTT
CASSPEGQGYRGELFF
>-|TRBJ1-2|TRBV30|-
TGTGCCTGGAGTTGGGAGGGCGGCTACACCTTC
CAWSWEGGYTF
>-|TRBJ2-4|TRBV6-5|-
TGTGCCAGCATCCCAGGGGATTTCAAAAACATTCAGTACTTC
CASIPGDFKNIQYF
>-|TRBJ1-2|TRBV29-1|-
TGCAGCGTTGTGTTCGGGGAATACTATGGCTACACCTTC
CSVVFGEYYGYTF
>-|TRBJ1-3|TRBV6-5|-
TGTGCCAGCATCCCCGGGGGGCAGGTTGGCAACACCATATATTTT
CASIPGGQVGNTIYF
>TRBD1|TRBJ2-3|TRBV4-3|-
TGCGCCAGCAGTCCAGGGGGCAGGGCAGATACGCAGTATTTT
CASSPGGRADTQYF
>-|TRBJ2-5|TRBV7-9|few
TGTGCCAGCAGCTTAGTCGAAGGGAGAGAGACCCAGTACTTC
CASSLVEGRETQYF
>TRBD2|TRBJ2-1|TRBV9|-
TGTGCCAGCAGCGTGCTAGCGGAGCCCTACAATGAGCAGTTCTTC
CASSVLAEPYNEQFF
>-|TRBJ2-1|TRBV27|-
TGTGCCAGCAGTTTCGAGCAAACAGTTGTTGGTGAGCAGTTCTTC
CASSFEQTVVGEQFF
>TRBD1|TRBJ2-7|TRBV29-1|once
TGCAGCGCCTCGGACAGGGGGTTGTACGAGCAGTACTTC
CSASDRGLYEQYF
>-|TRBJ2-2|TRBV20-1|-
TGCAGTGCTAGTAGCCAGGGCAACACCGGGGAGCTGTTTTTT
CSASSQGNTGELFF
>TRBD2|TRBJ2-2|TRBV7-3|-
TGTGCCAGCAGCTTAGGGGCGGGAGGCGGAATCGGGGAGCTGTTTTTT
CASSLGAGGGIGELFF
>-|TRBJ2-1|TRBV27|few
TGTGCCAGCAGTTTATGGGCGATCCAATCTAATGAGCAGTTCTTC
CASSLWAIQSNEQFF
>-|TRBJ2-1|TRBV19|-
TGTGCCAGTAGTATAGATCCGATCCCTAGCAATGAGCAGTTCTTC
CASSIDPIPSNEQFF
>-|TRBJ1-2|TRBV7-9|many
TGTGCCAGCAGCTTGTTGACAGCCTATGGCTACACCTTC
CASSLLTAYGYTF